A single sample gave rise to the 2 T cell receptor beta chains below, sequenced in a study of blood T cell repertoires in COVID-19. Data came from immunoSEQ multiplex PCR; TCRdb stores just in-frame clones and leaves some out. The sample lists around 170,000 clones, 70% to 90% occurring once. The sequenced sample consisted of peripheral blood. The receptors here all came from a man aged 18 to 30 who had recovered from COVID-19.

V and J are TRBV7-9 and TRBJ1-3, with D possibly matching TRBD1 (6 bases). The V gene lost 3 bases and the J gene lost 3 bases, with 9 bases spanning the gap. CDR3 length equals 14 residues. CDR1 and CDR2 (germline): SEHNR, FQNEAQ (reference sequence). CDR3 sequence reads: CASSLGQLGNTIYF. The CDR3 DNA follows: TGTGCCAGCAGCTTGGGACAACTTGGAAACACCATATATTTT.

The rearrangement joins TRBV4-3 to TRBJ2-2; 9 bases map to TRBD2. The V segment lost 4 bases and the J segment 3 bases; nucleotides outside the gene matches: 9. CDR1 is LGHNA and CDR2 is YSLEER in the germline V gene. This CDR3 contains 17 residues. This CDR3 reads CASSPGLAGEYTGELFF. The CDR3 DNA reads TGCGCCAGCAGCCCCGGGTTAGCGGGAGAGTACACCGGGGAGCTGTTTTTT.